This TCR beta chain stems from a study of blood T cells in healthy people across ages. Broader study findings: While age rose, TCR beta diversity per million T cells dropped in a roughly linear way.

Next came a second PCR, run for roughly 6 to 11 cycles, which used a sample-barcoded 5' primer along with a J-beta primer mix. Each sample provided no less than 2.5 million CDR3-containing paired-end reads. TCRdb reprocessed the 5' RACE reads with MiXCR, giving one entry per CDR3 protein. The table has around 870,000 distinct CDR3 sequences, about 30% seen once. Turning to this clonotype: The antigen is unknown.

This CDR3 has 15 residues. CDR1 and CDR2 from the germline V gene are MGHRA and YSYEKL. V shed 0 bases and J shed 3 bases, with 11 bases lying between them. The chain links TRBV4-1 to TRBJ1-1, with D uncertain. The origin of this receptor is a woman of 80 years or more in good health. Input material: blood. The CDR3 coding sequence is TGCGCCAGCAGCCAAGATACGGGGTCTCACACTGAAGCTTTCTTT. Protein: CASSQDTGSHTEAFF.